The entry below describes one T cell receptor (beta chain). The data were produced by immunoSEQ multiplex PCR, yet TCRdb's version contains in-frame clones alone and is incomplete. The repertoire includes 50,000 to 75,000 clones, over 90% of them detected once, and less than 3.5% sits in the top ten. These data come from a study of T cell changes during pregnancy in multiple sclerosis. Germline assignment: CDR1 SEHNR and CDR2 FQNEAQ (reference sequence). V was pared by 5 bases and J by 5 bases, with 12 bases between. This CDR3 comprises 13 residues. This receptor was identified in a female donor with multiple sclerosis, enrolled in a pregnancy study. The source was CD8+ T cells from peripheral blood mononuclear cells, collected in the third trimester of pregnancy. The chain is built from TRBV7-9 and TRBJ2-5, with D possibly matching TRBD2 (5 bases). CDR3 DNA: TGTGCCAGCAGCACCGGGATCGGGGAGACCCAGTACTTC. Amino acids: CASSTGIGETQYF.